The sequence of this T cell receptor beta chain was determined in a study of T cell repertoires in cytomegalovirus infection. Overall study context: Matching HLA type and CMV infection were both indicated by public TCR beta signatures.

The study, taken as a whole, reports: Cumulated frequencies of public TCR beta families served to identify carriers of CMV plus the relevant HLA. The response measured ex vivo was dominated by TCR beta clonotypes (HLA-C-restricted and CMV-specific).

Comment on this clonotype: Its cognate antigen is unknown.

Trimming pared 1 base from V and 5 bases from J, leaving 12 bases between. Germline V gene lookup returns CDR1 DFQATT and CDR2 SNEGSKA (reference sequence). This CDR3 region has 13 residues. TCRdb processed the reads anew with MiXCR; each CDR3 protein has one entry. The table records about 600,000 distinct CDR3 sequences, 24% of them present only once. The sample consisted of CD8+ T cells from PBMCs. The gene calls are TRBV20-1 and TRBJ2-7; D unresolved. The sequence derives from a human donor in good health (CMV status not recorded). Some clones in this sample may be carry-over from other donors' samples. The CDR3 reads CSARVIGEHEQYV. DNA for the CDR3: TGCAGTGCTAGAGTAATAGGAGAGCACGAGCAGTACGTC.